The 13 T cell receptor beta chains below come from one sample, sequenced in a study of breast tumors, draining lymph nodes, adjacent tissues. Each CDR3 protein gets one entry after TCRdb re-called the multiplex PCR reads with MiXCR. The repertoire holds roughly 14,000 distinct CDR3 sequences, with 55% as singletons. Sequences were obtained from tumor-adjacent breast tissue. These receptors were obtained from a female donor with breast cancer. Some clones in this sample may be carry-over from other donors' samples.

This clonotype ranks as medium-sized (0.01 to 0.1%). The chain uses TRBV7-8 and TRBJ2-4; TRBD2 is a possible D gene (6 bases). The CDR3 length is 16 residues. Germline V gene sequence: CDR1 SGHVS, CDR2 FQNEAQ. The V gene lost 3 bases and the J gene lost 5 bases, with 17 bases spanning the gap. Here the CDR3 DNA reads TGTGCCAGCAGCTTTACGCTCGCGGGACTTGAAAACATTCAGTACTTC. This encodes CASSFTLAGLENIQYF.

The chain links TRBV20-1 to TRBJ2-7, with TRBD1 as a possible D gene (6 bases). The V and J ends lost 0 bases and 7 bases respectively, with 10 bases between them. CDR1 is DFQATT and CDR2 is SNEGSKA in the germline V gene (reference sequence). The CDR3 runs 12 residues. CDR3 amino acids: CSAREGAGEQYF. The CDR3 DNA reads as TGCAGTGCTAGAGAGGGGGCTGGGGAGCAGTACTTC.

This sequence joins TRBV11-3 and TRBJ1-5; 11 bases agree with TRBD1. Germline lookup yields CDR1 SGHNT and CDR2 YENEEA. The CDR3 runs to 16 residues. With 5 bases clipped from V and 5 bases from J, the junction kept 8 bases outside the gene matches. CDR3 bases: TGTGCCAGCAGCCAGGAGGGACAGGGGGGGCATCAGCCCCAGCATTTT. Translated, it gives CASSQEGQGGHQPQHF.

This clonotype is large in the sample. The chain employs TRBV19 and TRBJ1-1; D not resolved. The germline CDR1 and CDR2 sequences are LNHDA and SQIVND (reference sequence). V dropped 2 bases and J dropped 4 bases, with 8 bases sitting between them. The CDR3 has 13 residues. The chain's CDR3 is CASSIRAGTEAFF. The DNA of the CDR3 is TGTGCCAGTAGTATAAGGGCGGGCACTGAAGCTTTCTTT.

V usage is TRBV12-3 or TRBV12-4 and J usage is TRBJ1-4; D is unclear. V was pared by 3 bases and J by 5 bases, with 10 bases between. This CDR3 spans 14 amino acids. CDR3: CASSFVRKNEKLFF. The CDR3 DNA reads as TGTGCCAGCAGTTTTGTGAGGAAAAATGAAAAACTGTTTTTT.

This clonotype came up once. Since the CDR3 does not end with the conserved phenylalanine or tryptophan, this likely comes from a read error. V and J are TRBV9 and TRBJ2-7; the D is unclear. CDR1 is SGDLS and CDR2 is YYNGEE in the germline V gene. Trimming left V 3 bases short and J 2 bases short, with 9 bases between. The length of the CDR3 is 13 residues. CDR3 residues: CASSAGNTYEQYS. For the CDR3, the DNA is TGTGCCAGCAGCGCCGGTAATACCTACGAGCAGTACTCC.

This clonotype is judged medium-sized. The rearrangement uses TRBV7-3 and TRBJ2-3; 9 bases agree with TRBD1. Trimming took 2 bases from V and 0 from J; bases not matched to a gene: 0. There are 15 residues in the CDR3. Germline V gene sequence: CDR1 SGHTA, CDR2 FQGTGA. CDR3 DNA: TGTGCCAGCAGCTTAGGGACAGGGAGCACAGATACGCAGTATTTT. Protein product: CASSLGTGSTDTQYF. The variable domain in full, completed from reference TRBV7-3 and TRBJ2-3, reads GAGVSQTPSNKVTEKGKYVELRCDPISGHTALYWYRQSLGQGPEFLIYFQGTGAADDSGLPNDRFFAVRPEGSVSTLKIQRTERGDSAVYLCASSLGTGSTDTQYFGPGTRLTVL.

This chain joins TRBV20-1 and TRBJ2-1, with 11 positions matching TRBD2. CDR1 is DFQATT and CDR2 is SNEGSKA in the germline V gene (reference sequence). With 8 bases clipped from V and 6 bases from J, the junction kept 9 bases outside the gene matches. The CDR3 is made up of 14 amino acids. The CDR3 DNA sequence: TGCAGTCCTACACTAGCGGGAGCTCCCAATGAGCAGTTCTTC. Protein sequence: CSPTLAGAPNEQFF.

The chain recombines TRBV7-2 with TRBJ1-5; no definite D call. V lost 4 bases and J 2 bases, leaving 12 bases between the germline ends. CDR1 SGHTA and CDR2 FQGNSA come from the germline V gene. The CDR3 loop spans 15 amino acids. This chain's CDR3 is CASSSERVGNQPQHF. The CDR3 nucleotides read TGTGCCAGCAGCTCCGAGCGGGTGGGCAATCAGCCCCAGCATTTT.

The genes are TRBV12-3 or TRBV12-4 and TRBJ2-7; 8 bases align to TRBD1. This CDR3 contains 14 residues. After removal of 9 bases from V and 2 bases from J, the junction contained 9 bases not matched to a gene. As DNA, the CDR3 is TGTGCCAGTAAGCTGAGGGACAGGACCTACGAGCAGTACTTC. It is translated as CASKLRDRTYEQYF.

The chain has TRBV7-2 and TRBJ1-2; D may be TRBD1 (6 bases). V was pared by 0 bases and J by 8 bases, with 10 bases between. The length of the CDR3 is 13 residues. CDR1 is SGHTA, CDR2 FQGNSA, per germline. The CDR3, as DNA: TGTGCCAGCAGCTTAGCGGGGGGGCGAGGCTACACCTTC. Protein: CASSLAGGRGYTF. Together with reference TRBV7-2 and TRBJ1-2, the CDR3 gives the full variable domain: GAGVSQSPSNKVTEKGKDVELRCDPISGHTALYWYRQSLGQGLEFLIYFQGNSAPDKSGLPSDRFSAERTGGSVSTLTIQRTQQEDSAVYLCASSLAGGRGYTFGSGTRLTVV.

This clonotype occurred many times. The chain joins TRBV4-1 to TRBJ1-1, with D possibly TRBD1 on 6 matching bases. Per germline, CDR1 MGHRA and CDR2 YSYEKL. The V gene lost 4 bases and the J gene lost 4 bases, with 19 bases spanning the gap. The CDR3 contains 16 residues. The CDR3 loop is CASSPSVGGGGTEAFF. The CDR3 nucleotides read TGCGCCAGCAGCCCGAGCGTAGGGGGAGGGGGCACTGAAGCTTTCTTT.

At least ten counts were recorded for this clonotype. A read error may be the cause here, since a much bigger clone is one base away. V is TRBV6-5 and J is TRBJ2-7; 8 bases line up with TRBD2. The CDR3 is 14 residues long. V lost 7 bases to trimming and J lost 2 bases; unmatched junction nucleotides: 7. Germline-derived CDR1 and CDR2 are MNHEY and SVGAGI. CDR3 protein: CASTQTGGAYEQYF. The CDR3 DNA reads TGTGCCAGCACCCAGACGGGAGGGGCCTACGAGCAGTACTTC.